A single sample gave rise to the 23 T cell receptor beta chains below, sequenced in a study of T cells in localized non-small cell lung cancer. Assay used: immunoSEQ multiplex PCR; TCRdb lists only in-frame clones, some missing. This repertoire shows nearly 4,500 clones, roughly a third found once; its top ten account for approximately 18%. Here the sequenced sample was lung tumor tissue, taken before any cancer treatment. The receptors here all came from a man aged 35 to 70 with stage II squamous cell lung carcinoma.

In this sample, this clone is medium-sized. This chain joins TRBV11-3 and TRBJ2-7, with D perhaps matching TRBD2 (5 bases). Germline lookup yields CDR1 SGHNT and CDR2 YENEEA. The CDR3 covers 14 residues. The ends were cut back, 3 bases at V and 3 bases at J, with 12 bases in the middle. Here the CDR3 reads CASSFPGSRYEQYF. The CDR3 DNA sequence: TGTGCCAGCAGCTTTCCGGGGTCACGCTACGAGCAGTACTTC. The complete variable domain, with remaining parts taken from reference TRBV11-3 and TRBJ2-7, reads EAGVVQSPRYKIIEKKQPVAFWCNPISGHNTLYWYLQNLGQGPELLIRYENEEAVDDSQLPKDRFSAERLKGVDSTLKIQPAELGDSAVYLCASSFPGSRYEQYFGPGTRLTVT.

The chain has TRBV11-3 and TRBJ2-6, with a possible D match to TRBD1 (6 bases). The germline V gene has CDR1 SGHNT and CDR2 YENEEA. The V gene lost 5 bases and the J gene lost 4 bases, with 15 bases spanning the gap. CDR3 length: 16 residues. The CDR3 coding sequence is TGTGCCAGCAGCCCACAGGGTCGGAGAGGGGCCAACGTCCTGACTTTC. Encoded protein: CASSPQGRRGANVLTF.

V is TRBV11-3 and J is TRBJ1-5; maybe TRBD1 (6 bases). This CDR3 is 14 amino acids long. Germline assignment: CDR1 SGHNT and CDR2 YENEEA. Trimming left V 5 bases short and J 7 bases short, with 15 bases between. The DNA for the CDR3 is TGTGCCAGCAGCCTTACGAGGGGGAGACAGCCCCAGCATTTT. Its translation: CASSLTRGRQPQHF.

This clone was seen only a few times. The chain carries TRBV29-1 and TRBJ1-1, with D tentatively TRBD1 (6 bases). The CDR3 contains 12 residues. Deletions cut 6 bases from V and 1 base from J, with 9 bases between. The germline CDR1 and CDR2 sequences are SQVTM and ANQGSEA. The CDR3 sequence: CSVGQSNTEAFF. Here the CDR3 DNA reads TGCAGCGTCGGACAGTCGAACACTGAAGCTTTCTTT.

The chain recombines TRBV6-8 with TRBJ2-3, with D perhaps TRBD1 or TRBD2 (5 bases each). The germline V and J ends were trimmed by 6 bases and 6 bases, with 13 bases remaining between them. This CDR3 spans 13 amino acids. The germline CDR1 and CDR2 sequences are MNHGY and SAAAGT. The CDR3, as DNA: TGTGCCAGCAGGGCAGGGAGAGTCGATACGCAGTATTTT. Residues: CASRAGRVDTQYF.

The V and J genes are TRBV14 and TRBJ1-6, with D perhaps TRBD1 (5 bases). Germline V lookup: CDR1 SGHDN, CDR2 FVKESK. The CDR3 length is 17 residues. With 4 bases removed from V and 2 bases from J, the gap between germline ends came to 15 bases. CDR3 region: CASSLEWGSAYNSPLHF. The CDR3 DNA is TGTGCCAGCAGCCTGGAGTGGGGCAGCGCCTATAATTCACCCCTCCACTTT.

This clone is labeled as medium-sized. This sequence joins TRBV6-8 and TRBJ2-3; 8 positions match TRBD1. The germline gives CDR1 MNHGY, CDR2 SAAAGT. Germline trimming cut 7 bases from V and 3 bases from J; bases unmatched to any gene: 9. The CDR3 totals 15 residues. In DNA form, the CDR3 reads TGTGCCAGCACCTTAGGACAGGGATGGACAGATACGCAGTATTTT. It translates to CASTLGQGWTDTQYF.

The chain couples TRBV28 to TRBJ2-5; D might be TRBD2 (6 bases). Germline loops: CDR1 MDHEN, CDR2 SYDVKM. This CDR3 spans 13 amino acids. The V gene lost 8 bases and the J gene lost 4 bases, with 14 bases spanning the gap. DNA for the CDR3: TGTGCCAGCTTCGGGGGATGGCGAGAGACCCAGTACTTC. Translation: CASFGGWRETQYF.

As regards this clone: At one boundary the junction diverges from the germline segment, which might be a read error. The genes are TRBV6-1 and TRBJ1-4, with a tentative D call TRBD1 (6 bases). The length of the CDR3 is 16 residues. CDR1 is MNHNS and CDR2 is SASEGT in the germline V gene. CDR3 region: CAISEGGPSTNEKLFF. As DNA, the CDR3 is TGTGCCATCAGTGAAGGGGGGCCCTCAACTAATGAAAAACTGTTTTTT.

The rearrangement links TRBV28 to TRBJ1-6; D is perhaps TRBD1 (6 bases). Germline values: CDR1 MDHEN, CDR2 SYDVKM. Trimming cost V 5 bases and J 11 bases, with 22 bases left between them. This CDR3 spans 16 amino acids. CDR3 sequence (DNA): TGTGCCAGCAGTGTTCCCCGGGGGCAGGGACTCCCACCCCTCCACTTT. Amino acids: CASSVPRGQGLPPLHF.

The chain couples TRBV18 to TRBJ2-2; 8 bases are a match to TRBD2. The CDR3 contains 16 residues. V was pared by 2 bases and J by 4 bases, with 6 bases of the junction left unmatched. In germline, CDR1 is KGHSH, CDR2 LQKENI. CDR3 protein: CASSPTGLVGTGELFF. Written as DNA, the CDR3 is TGTGCCAGCTCACCAACGGGACTAGTTGGCACCGGGGAGCTGTTTTTT.

The DNA for the CDR3 is TGTGCCAGCAGCTTCGGTTTCGCGAGTAATCAGCCCCAGCATTTT. This gives the protein CASSFGFASNQPQHF. This rearrangement joins TRBV7-6 to TRBJ1-5; D remains unclear. The CDR3 is made up of 15 amino acids. From germline, CDR1 is SGHVS and CDR2 FNYEAQ. V was pared by 3 bases and J by 4 bases, with 13 bases between.

This clone is medium-sized in the sample. V and J are TRBV23-1 and TRBJ1-2; 7 bases line up with TRBD1. TRBV23-1 is known as an ORF, though its function is uncertain. The CDR3 has 13 residues. With V trimmed by 6 bases and J by 2 bases, 3 bases remained unmatched. The CDR3 sequence: CASSLDRNYGYTF. CDR3 in DNA: TGCGCCAGCAGCTTGGACAGGAACTATGGCTACACCTTC.

The chain recombines TRBV6-8 with TRBJ2-7; D remains ambiguous. V was pared by 7 bases and J by 2 bases, with 12 bases between. Germline loops: CDR1 MNHGY, CDR2 SAAAGT. This CDR3 is 13 amino acids long. The CDR3 sequence is CASKPAPTYEQYF. The CDR3 nucleotides are TGTGCCAGCAAGCCAGCACCGACCTACGAGCAGTACTTC.

The chain links TRBV29-1 to TRBJ2-1; a possible D gene is TRBD2 (6 bases). This CDR3 has 12 residues. The V end lost 4 bases, the J end lost 8 bases, and 12 bases lay between the germline ends. Per the germline V gene, CDR1 is SQVTM and CDR2 is ANQGSEA. This chain's CDR3 is CSVVGRGDEQFF. In nucleotides, the CDR3 is TGCAGCGTTGTCGGGAGAGGCGATGAGCAGTTCTTC.

The chain recombines TRBV7-5 with TRBJ2-2; no DNA check was done on the table's D call, TRBD1. TRBV7-5 is given as a pseudogene. The length of the CDR3 is 15 residues. The CDR3 sequence: CASSLQGQGAGELFF. CDR3 sequence (DNA): TGTGCCAGCAGCCTACAAGGACAGGGGGCCGGGGAGCTGTTTTTT.

The chain has TRBV12-5 and TRBJ2-1; 11 bases agree with TRBD1. Germline V gene data show CDR1 as LGHNT and CDR2 as FRNRAP. The V segment lost 5 bases and the J segment 3 bases; nucleotides outside the gene matches: 6. This CDR3 has 16 residues. The CDR3: CASGPPGTGGYNEQFF. The DNA of the CDR3 is TGTGCTAGTGGTCCCCCGGGGACAGGGGGCTACAATGAGCAGTTCTTC. The complete variable domain, with remaining parts taken from reference TRBV12-5 and TRBJ2-1, reads DARVTQTPRHKVTEMGQEVTMRCQPILGHNTVFWYRQTMMQGLELLAYFRNRAPLDDSGMPKDRFSAEMPDATLATLKIQPSEPRDSAVYFCASGPPGTGGYNEQFFGPGTRLTVL.

The rearrangement joins TRBV6-8 to TRBJ2-7; possibly TRBD1 or TRBD2 for D (5 bases each). V was cut by 6 bases and J by 9 bases, with 21 bases left in between. Germline lookup yields CDR1 MNHGY and CDR2 SAAAGT. This CDR3 region has 14 residues. The CDR3 loop reads CASSPPGRWAMQYF. The CDR3 DNA follows: TGTGCCAGCAGCCCTCCGGGACGGTGGGCGATGCAGTACTTC.

By sample share, this clone is medium-sized (0.01 to 0.1%). V usage is TRBV11-3 and J usage is TRBJ1-1; D is unresolved. The germline V and J ends were trimmed by 4 bases and 1 base, with 10 bases remaining between them. The CDR3 sequence is 14 residues long. Germline assignment: CDR1 SGHNT and CDR2 YENEEA. CDR3 amino acids: CASSSMAQNTEAFF. The CDR3 DNA follows: TGTGCCAGCAGCTCGATGGCACAGAACACTGAAGCTTTCTTT.

This clone has a single count. The rearrangement links TRBV5-1 to TRBJ1-1, with 9 bases matching TRBD1. Germline assignment: CDR1 SGHRS and CDR2 YFSETQ. V lost 0 bases to trimming and J lost 1 base; unmatched junction nucleotides: 19. This CDR3 is built from 21 residues. DNA for the CDR3: TGCGCCAGCAGCTTGGTGTCAGTATCTCCCGGGACAGGGTATAAGAACACTGAAGCTTTCTTT. It specifies CASSLVSVSPGTGYKNTEAFF.

This clone was detected only a few times. The gene calls are TRBV9 and TRBJ1-3; 7 nucleotides agree with TRBD1. CDR3 length: 15 amino acids. J gave up 1 base and V 2 bases, and 3 bases lay outside the gene matches. Germline values: CDR1 SGDLS, CDR2 YYNGEE. The DNA of the CDR3 is TGTGCCAGCAGCGTCGGACAGGCTTCTGGAAACACCATATATTTT. This translates into CASSVGQASGNTIYF.

This clone turned up a few times. This chain links TRBV6-8 with TRBJ2-1, with 10 positions matching TRBD2. Trimming cost V 6 bases and J 15 bases; bases outside gene matches: 17. CDR1 is MNHGY, CDR2 SAAAGT, per germline. The CDR3 loop spans 15 amino acids. The CDR3 sequence: CASRALAGEPHRTFF. The CDR3 DNA is TGTGCCAGCAGAGCCCTAGCGGGAGAACCCCATCGTACGTTCTTC.

Judged by abundance, this clone is medium-sized. The chain is built from TRBV11-3 and TRBJ2-5, with TRBD2 matching over 8 bases. With 2 bases clipped from V and 5 bases from J, the junction kept 7 bases outside the gene matches. CDR1 and CDR2 (germline): SGHNT, YENEEA. The CDR3 loop spans 15 amino acids. The CDR3 bases are TGTGCCAGCAGCTTATCGGCGGGAGGTCAGGAGACCCAGTACTTC. This codes for CASSLSAGGQETQYF. The full variable domain, with the rest looked up from reference TRBV11-3 and TRBJ2-5, is EAGVVQSPRYKIIEKKQPVAFWCNPISGHNTLYWYLQNLGQGPELLIRYENEEAVDDSQLPKDRFSAERLKGVDSTLKIQPAELGDSAVYLCASSLSAGGQETQYFGPGTRLLVL.